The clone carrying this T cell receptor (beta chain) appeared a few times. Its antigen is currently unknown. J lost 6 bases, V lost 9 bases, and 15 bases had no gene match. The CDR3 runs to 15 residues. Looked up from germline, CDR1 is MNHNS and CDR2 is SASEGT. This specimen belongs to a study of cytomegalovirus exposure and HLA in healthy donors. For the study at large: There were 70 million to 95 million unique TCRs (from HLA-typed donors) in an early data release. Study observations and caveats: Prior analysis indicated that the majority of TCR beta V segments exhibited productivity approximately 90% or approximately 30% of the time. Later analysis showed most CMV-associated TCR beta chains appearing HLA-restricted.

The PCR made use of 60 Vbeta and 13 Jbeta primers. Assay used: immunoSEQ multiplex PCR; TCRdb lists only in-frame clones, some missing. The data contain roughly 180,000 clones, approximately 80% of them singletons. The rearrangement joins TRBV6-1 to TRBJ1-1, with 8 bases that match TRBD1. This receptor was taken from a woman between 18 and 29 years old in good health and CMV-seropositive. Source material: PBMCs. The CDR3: CASRSQGAAGAEAFF. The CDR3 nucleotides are TGTGCCAGTAGATCGCAGGGGGCGGCTGGCGCTGAAGCTTTCTTT.